This is a list of T cell receptor beta chains from one sample in a study of regulatory T cells in long-lasting Graves disease. Via MiXCR, TCRdb re-called the multiplex PCR reads, giving one row per CDR3 protein. The sample has about 420,000 distinct CDR3 sequences, roughly 15% seen once; the top ten hold about 25%. The sample was also linked to a second study, of T cells in Graves' hyperthyroidism and ophthalmopathy.

The input for sequencing was peripheral blood mononuclear cells (PBMCs), taken at new diagnosis, from a patient treated with antithyroid drugs. The receptor set was obtained from a woman under 30 with Graves disease. Both conserved end residues are part of each CDR3. A D gene is named only where the DNA matches it firmly. Expanded clones are given a class, and other clones once, few, many or no size at all.

many	NA	TRBV12-3/TRBV12-4	TRBJ1-2	CASSRADTYYGYTF	TGTGCCAGCAGTCGCGCGGACACTTACTATGGCTACACCTTC
few	TRBD2	TRBV6-9	TRBJ2-3	CASSYGLAGSYTQYF	TGTGCCAGCAGTTACGGACTAGCGGGAAGCTATACGCAGTATTTT
many	TRBD1	TRBV2	TRBJ2-7	CASSESGQVHEQYF	TGTGCCAGCAGTGAAAGTGGACAGGTCCACGAGCAGTACTTC
many	NA	TRBV7-2	TRBJ2-7	CASSSTGPYEQYF	TGTGCCAGCAGTTCGACTGGACCCTACGAGCAGTACTTC
NA	NA	TRBV2	TRBJ1-6	CASSSSPSPLHF	TGTGCCAGCAGCTCCTCCCCTTCACCCCTCCACTTT
NA	NA	TRBV20-1	TRBJ2-5	CSARKQQGGWEETQYF	TGCAGTGCTAGGAAACAACAGGGGGGGTGGGAAGAGACCCAGTACTTC
few	NA	TRBV10-1	TRBJ2-3	CASRTGQPSGTDTQYF	TGCGCCAGCAGAACGGGACAGCCTAGCGGGACAGATACGCAGTATTTT
few	TRBD2	TRBV30	TRBJ2-7	CAWGVAGATLYEQYF	TGTGCCTGGGGGGTAGCGGGCGCGACCCTCTACGAGCAGTACTTC
many	NA	TRBV6-5	TRBJ1-1	CASSYSIQVGEAFF	TGTGCCAGCAGTTACTCGATTCAGGTTGGTGAAGCTTTCTTT
few	TRBD1	TRBV4-1	TRBJ2-3	CASSPRPGQGGDTQYF	TGCGCCAGCAGCCCCAGACCGGGACAGGGCGGGGATACGCAGTATTTT
many	TRBD2	TRBV28	TRBJ2-1	CASSLMGTSGSVYEQFF	TGTGCCAGCAGTTTAATGGGGACTAGCGGGAGTGTATATGAGCAGTTCTTC
few	NA	TRBV27	TRBJ1-5	CASSLIGSRSNQPQHF	TGTGCCAGCAGTTTAATTGGGAGCCGTAGCAATCAGCCCCAGCATTTT
few	NA	TRBV5-1	TRBJ1-3	CASSIKQGDGNTIYF	TGCGCCAGCAGCATCAAACAGGGAGATGGAAACACCATATATTTT
few	NA	TRBV27	TRBJ2-3	CASSFPGGQGQYF	TGTGCCAGCAGTTTCCCGGGGGGCCAGGGGCAGTATTTT
many	TRBD2	TRBV29-1	TRBJ2-3	CSVVWGERLAVVSTDTQYF	TGCAGCGTTGTGTGGGGGGAACGACTAGCGGTAGTTAGCACAGATACGCAGTATTTT
many	NA	TRBV7-2	TRBJ2-5	CASSLYGTPQETQYF	TGTGCCAGCAGCTTGTATGGGACACCACAAGAGACCCAGTACTTC
many	NA	TRBV18	TRBJ1-3	CASSPAQGVSGNTIYF	TGTGCCAGCTCACCAGCCCAGGGAGTCTCTGGAAACACCATATATTTT
once	NA	TRBV12-3/TRBV12-4	TRBJ1-3	CAGSTGGYSGNTIYF	TGTGCCGGCAGTACCGGGGGCTACTCTGGAAACACCATATATTTT
few	NA	TRBV4-3	TRBJ2-7	CASSQDTSRFYEQYF	TGCGCCAGCAGCCAAGATACTAGCAGATTCTACGAGCAGTACTTC
NA	NA	TRBV18	TRBJ1-3	CASSQQDGPSGNTIYF	TGTGCCAGCTCGCAACAAGACGGACCCTCTGGAAACACCATATATTTT
many	NA	TRBV6-5	TRBJ1-5	CASSYEAGWDQPQHF	TGTGCCAGCAGTTACGAAGCGGGGTGGGATCAGCCCCAGCATTTT
many	NA	TRBV6-2/TRBV6-3	TRBJ2-5	CASSPREEETQYF	TGTGCCAGCAGTCCCAGGGAAGAAGAGACCCAGTACTTC
many	NA	TRBV6-1	TRBJ2-1	CASRQNRDYNEQFF	TGTGCCAGCAGACAGAACCGGGACTACAATGAGCAGTTCTTC
NA	NA	TRBV19	TRBJ2-1	CASSIPKGVYNEQFF	TGTGCCAGTAGTATTCCAAAAGGGGTCTACAATGAGCAGTTCTTC
many	NA	TRBV28	TRBJ1-5	CASSFSDQPQHF	TGTGCCAGCAGTTTTTCCGATCAGCCCCAGCATTTT
many	NA	TRBV11-2	TRBJ2-2	CASSLYPRESGELFF	TGTGCCAGCAGCTTATACCCCCGGGAGAGCGGGGAGCTGTTTTTT
NA	NA	TRBV7-2	TRBJ2-5	CASSHNGAQETQYF	TGTGCCAGCAGCCATAATGGAGCCCAAGAGACCCAGTACTTC
few	TRBD1	TRBV28	TRBJ2-1	CASRVPGQGINEQFF	TGTGCCAGCAGGGTCCCGGGACAGGGGATCAATGAGCAGTTCTTC
many	NA	TRBV5-8	TRBJ2-7	CASSGGLSSYEQYF	TGTGCCAGCAGCGGGGGGCTGAGCTCCTACGAGCAGTACTTC
many	NA	TRBV12-3/TRBV12-4	TRBJ1-5	CASRLGALPNQPQHF	TGTGCCAGCAGGCTCGGAGCGTTACCCAATCAGCCCCAGCATTTT
few	NA	TRBV11-2	TRBJ2-3	CASSLSLGDTQYF	TGTGCCAGCAGCCTAAGTTTGGGAGATACGCAGTATTTT
many	NA	TRBV29-1	TRBJ2-1	CSVGSAYEQFF	TGCAGCGTTGGCTCAGCATATGAGCAGTTCTTC
few	TRBD1	TRBV28	TRBJ1-4	CASSLAGGTNEKLFF	TGTGCCAGCAGTTTAGCAGGGGGGACTAATGAAAAACTGTTTTTT
few	TRBD2	TRBV5-1	TRBJ2-2	CASSPGTSGNTGELFF	TGCGCCAGCAGCCCAGGGACTAGCGGGAACACCGGGGAGCTGTTTTTT
few	TRBD2	TRBV30	TRBJ2-7	CAWSVLRTSGRERSEQYF	TGTGCCTGGAGTGTACTTCGGACTAGCGGGAGGGAAAGAAGCGAGCAGTACTTC
many	NA	TRBV28	TRBJ1-1	CASPPPGRMNTEAFF	TGTGCCAGCCCTCCTCCGGGACGGATGAACACTGAAGCTTTCTTT
many	NA	TRBV20-1	TRBJ2-2	CSTSGQSTGELFF	TGCAGCACATCCGGACAGAGCACCGGGGAGCTGTTTTTT
many	NA	TRBV20-1	TRBJ1-5	CSAELSGTQPQHF	TGCAGTGCTGAATTATCCGGGACGCAGCCCCAGCATTTT
many	NA	TRBV2	TRBJ2-2	CASSHGTSNTGELFF	TGTGCCAGCAGTCATGGGACTTCGAACACCGGGGAGCTGTTTTTT
NA	TRBD1	TRBV29-1	TRBJ2-2	CSVEEGLTGGISTGELFF	TGCAGCGTTGAAGAAGGGCTTACAGGGGGGATAAGCACCGGGGAGCTGTTTTTT
many	TRBD1	TRBV11-1	TRBJ2-3	CASSRIGQGATDTQYF	TGTGCCAGCAGCCGAATCGGACAGGGGGCCACAGATACGCAGTATTTT
few	NA	TRBV7-8	TRBJ2-1	CASSFRQNYNEQFF	TGTGCCAGCAGCTTTCGCCAGAACTACAATGAGCAGTTCTTC
many	TRBD2	TRBV15	TRBJ2-1	CATSSGLVGRLHEQFF	TGTGCCACCAGCAGCGGACTAGTTGGGAGGCTCCATGAGCAGTTCTTC
few	TRBD1	TRBV5-1	TRBJ2-1	CASSLARTGNSYNEQFF	TGCGCCAGCAGCTTGGCCCGGACAGGCAACTCCTACAATGAGCAGTTCTTC
NA	NA	TRBV24-1	TRBJ2-1	CATSVGSGPSYNEQFF	TGTGCCACCAGTGTGGGGAGCGGACCATCCTACAATGAGCAGTTCTTC
many	NA	TRBV12-3/TRBV12-4	TRBJ2-3	CASSLLARSTDTQYF	TGTGCCAGCAGTTTACTAGCGCGAAGCACAGATACGCAGTATTTT
few	NA	TRBV7-2	TRBJ2-3	CASSFMGLDTQYF	TGTGCCAGCAGCTTTATGGGTTTAGATACGCAGTATTTT